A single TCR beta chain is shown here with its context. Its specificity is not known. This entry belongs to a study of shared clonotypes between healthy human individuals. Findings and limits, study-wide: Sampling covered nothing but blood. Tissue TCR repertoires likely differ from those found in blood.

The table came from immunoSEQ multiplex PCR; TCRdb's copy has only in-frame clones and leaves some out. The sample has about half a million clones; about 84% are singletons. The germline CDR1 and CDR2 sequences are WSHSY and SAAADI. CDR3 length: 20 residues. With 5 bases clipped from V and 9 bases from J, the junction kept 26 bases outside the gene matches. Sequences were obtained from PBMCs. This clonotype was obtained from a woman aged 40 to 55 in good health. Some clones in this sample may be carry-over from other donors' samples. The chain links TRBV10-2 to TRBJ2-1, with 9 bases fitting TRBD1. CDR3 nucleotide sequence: TGCGCCAGCAGTCGCCCTCGTACAGGGGGCCGGTCACCAAGAAGGGGTGAGCAGTTCTTC. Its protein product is CASSRPRTGGRSPRRGEQFF.